Below are 16 T cell receptor beta chains sequenced from a single sample in a study of blood T cells in healthy people across ages. A second PCR, run for roughly 7 to 12 cycles, used a sample-barcoded 5' primer plus a J-beta primer mix. Using its own MiXCR run on the 5' RACE reads, TCRdb lists one record per CDR3 protein. The data show hundreds of thousands of distinct CDR3 sequences, with around 25% seen just once and 9.4% held by the top ten. These data also formed part of another study, on T cells of mothers and their children.

The sample was blood. The source of these receptors is a boy between 5 and 17 years old in good health.

This clonotype was seen more than once but under ten times. V and J are TRBV5-1 and TRBJ2-7, with 11 bases aligning to TRBD2. Trimming took 4 bases from V and 9 from J; bases not matched to a gene: 9. The CDR3 length is 14 residues. Germline loops: CDR1 SGHRS, CDR2 YFSETQ. In DNA form, the CDR3 reads TGCGCCAGCAGCACTGGGACTAGCGGTTTGCTGCAGTACTTC. Protein product: CASSTGTSGLLQYF.

The chain's CDR3 is CASSYGTEYNEQFF. The CDR3 DNA reads as TGTGCCAGCAGTTACGGGACGGAGTACAATGAGCAGTTCTTC. V usage is TRBV6-6 and J usage is TRBJ2-1; D may correspond to TRBD1 or TRBD2 (5 bases each). V gave up 2 bases and J gave up 4 bases, with 9 bases separating them. Germline loops: CDR1 MNHNY, CDR2 SVGAGI (reference sequence). This CDR3 is 14 amino acids long.

In this sample, this clonotype turned up many times. The V and J genes are TRBV6-2 or TRBV6-3 and TRBJ2-1, with D unresolved. Trimming pared 8 bases from V and 0 bases from J, leaving 8 bases between. This CDR3 spans 13 amino acids. From germline, CDR1 is MNHEY and CDR2 SVGEGT. The CDR3 DNA sequence: TGTGCCAGCGGCGCGAGCTCCTACAATGAGCAGTTCTTC. This codes for CASGASSYNEQFF.

The chain employs TRBV6-2 or TRBV6-3 and TRBJ2-3; 10 nucleotides line up with TRBD2. CDR1 is MNHEY, CDR2 SVGEGT, per germline. This CDR3 has 16 residues. After removal of 6 bases from V and 2 bases from J, the junction contained 8 bases not matched to a gene. The CDR3, as DNA: TGTGCCAGCAGAACAGGGCTAGCGGGGGTCACAGATACGCAGTATTTT. Translated, it gives CASRTGLAGVTDTQYF.

The genes are TRBV29-1 and TRBJ2-3, with a tentative D call TRBD1 (7 bases). The CDR3 extends over 15 amino acids. V dropped 7 bases and J dropped 1 base, with 18 bases sitting between them. Looked up from germline, CDR1 is SQVTM and CDR2 is ANQGSEA. CDR3 DNA: TGCAGCGGGGGCCAGGGGGGCCTTCGCACAGATACGCAGTATTTT. Amino acid sequence: CSGGQGGLRTDTQYF.

This chain uses TRBV5-1 with TRBJ2-1, with 9 bases aligning to TRBD2. The V gene's germline CDR1 is SGHRS and CDR2 YFSETQ. V was clipped by 1 base and J by 4 bases; unmatched bases: 6. The CDR3 runs to 16 residues. The CDR3 sequence: CASSLTQLAGYNEQFF. In DNA form, the CDR3 reads TGCGCCAGCAGCTTGACTCAGCTAGCGGGATACAATGAGCAGTTCTTC.

A few counts support this clonotype. V is TRBV12-3 or TRBV12-4 and J is TRBJ1-6, with D possibly matching TRBD1 (5 bases). The germline V and J ends were trimmed by 1 base and 14 bases, with 12 bases remaining between them. The CDR3 contains 13 residues. CDR3 nucleotide sequence: TGTGCCAGCAGTTTAGAAGCCGGGACGGCCCTCCACTTT. Protein product: CASSLEAGTALHF.

This clonotype came up a few times. CDR3 in amino acids: CASTYHSGVFTEAFF. CDR3 nucleotide sequence: TGTGCCAGCACCTACCATTCAGGGGTATTCACTGAAGCTTTCTTT. V is TRBV3-1 and J is TRBJ1-1; maybe TRBD1 (6 bases). The CDR3 covers 15 residues. V shed 7 bases and J shed 4 bases, with 19 bases lying between them. Per germline, CDR1 LGHDT and CDR2 YNNKEL (reference sequence).

This clonotype was seen a few times. The chain combines TRBV12-3 or TRBV12-4 with TRBJ2-1; a weak D match, TRBD1 (5 bases). Trimming cost V 6 bases and J 7 bases, with 10 bases left between them. The CDR3 spans 12 residues. The CDR3 DNA reads as TGTGCCAGCAGGGCAGGGTCGAATGAGCAGTTCTTC. It yields the protein CASRAGSNEQFF.

This chain's CDR3 is CASSSPGAYEQYF. Written as DNA, the CDR3 is TGTGCCAGCAGTTCGCCAGGGGCCTACGAGCAGTACTTC. V is TRBV12-3 or TRBV12-4 and J is TRBJ2-7; possible D gene TRBD1, 6 bases. The CDR3 is made up of 13 amino acids. V lost 4 bases, J lost 2 bases, and 9 bases lay in between.

In its sample, this clonotype was seen a few times. The rearrangement links TRBV14 to TRBJ2-1, with 11 bases lining up with TRBD2. V was pared by 0 bases and J by 8 bases, with 15 bases of the junction left unmatched. This CDR3 has 19 amino acids. CDR1 and CDR2 from the germline V gene are SGHDN and FVKESK. CDR3: CASSQDRLAGGPGGYEQFF. CDR3 in DNA: TGTGCCAGCAGCCAAGATCGGCTAGCGGGAGGTCCCGGCGGGTATGAGCAGTTCTTC.

This clonotype came up a few times. This chain connects TRBV6-5 to TRBJ2-7; possibly TRBD1 for D (5 bases). The V gene's germline CDR1 is MNHEY and CDR2 SVGAGI. V was shortened by 8 bases and J by 5 bases, with 19 bases between the two germline ends. This CDR3 contains 14 residues. The CDR3 region is CASPGATPCDEQYF. CDR3 sequence (DNA): TGTGCCAGCCCTGGGGCAACCCCATGCGACGAGCAGTACTTC.

A few counts support this clonotype. The chain employs TRBV28 and TRBJ2-5; 15 positions agree with TRBD2. Germline lookup yields CDR1 MDHEN and CDR2 SYDVKM. V shed 3 bases and J 9 bases; nucleotides not matched to a gene: 14. This CDR3 comprises 18 residues. The DNA of the CDR3 is TGTGCCAGCAGTTTGGTCCCGAGGGGGACTAGCGGGAGGCTGGCCCAGTACTTC. Translating gives CASSLVPRGTSGRLAQYF.

The chain couples TRBV10-1 to TRBJ2-1; 8 nucleotides align to TRBD2. Trimming cost V 0 bases and J 3 bases; bases outside gene matches: 10. This CDR3 spans 18 amino acids. Germline CDR1 and CDR2: WNHNN and SYGVQD (reference sequence). The CDR3 nucleotides read TGCGCCAGCAGTGAGTCGACGGGCCTAGCGGGCTTCTACAATGAGCAGTTCTTC. This encodes CASSESTGLAGFYNEQFF.

The chain has TRBV28 and TRBJ2-5; 10 positions match TRBD2. CDR3 length equals 17 residues. V shed 8 bases and J 1 base; nucleotides not matched to a gene: 13. Germline V lookup: CDR1 MDHEN, CDR2 SYDVKM. This CDR3 is CASGKYRLAGLQETQYF. The CDR3 DNA reads as TGTGCCAGCGGCAAATACAGACTAGCGGGCCTCCAAGAGACCCAGTACTTC.

The gene calls are TRBV20-1 and TRBJ2-7; D is possibly TRBD2 (6 bases). CDR3 length equals 16 residues. CDR1 is DFQATT, CDR2 SNEGSKA, per germline (reference sequence). Trimming pared 7 bases from V and 3 bases from J, leaving 25 bases between. CDR3 sequence reads: CSVTLRRGPERYEQYF. The CDR3, as DNA: TGCAGTGTCACCCTAAGGAGGGGACCGGAACGCTACGAGCAGTACTTC.